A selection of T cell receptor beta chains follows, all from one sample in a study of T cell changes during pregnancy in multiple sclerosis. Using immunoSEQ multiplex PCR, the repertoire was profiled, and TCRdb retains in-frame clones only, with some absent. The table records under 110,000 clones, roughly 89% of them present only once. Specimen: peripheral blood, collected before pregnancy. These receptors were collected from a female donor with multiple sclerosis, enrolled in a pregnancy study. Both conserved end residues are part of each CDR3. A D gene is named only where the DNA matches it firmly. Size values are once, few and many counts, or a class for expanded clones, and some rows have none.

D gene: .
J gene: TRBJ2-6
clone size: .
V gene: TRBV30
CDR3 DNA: TGTGCCTGGAGAAGCGGGTCTGGGGCCAACGTCCTGACTTTC
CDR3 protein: CAWRSGSGANVLTF

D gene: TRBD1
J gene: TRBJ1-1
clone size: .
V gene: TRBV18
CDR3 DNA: TGTGCCAGCTCACCCAAGGACAGGATGAACACTGAAGCTTTCTTT
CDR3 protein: CASSPKDRMNTEAFF

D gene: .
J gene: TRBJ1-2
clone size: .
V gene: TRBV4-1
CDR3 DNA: TGCGCCAGCAGCCAAGAGCCGGGGACTCACTATGGCTACACCTTC
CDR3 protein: CASSQEPGTHYGYTF

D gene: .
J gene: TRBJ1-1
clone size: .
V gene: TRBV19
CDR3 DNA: TGTGCCAGTAGTAGCGGACAGTCCAGGGGCACTGAAGCTTTCTTT
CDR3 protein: CASSSGQSRGTEAFF

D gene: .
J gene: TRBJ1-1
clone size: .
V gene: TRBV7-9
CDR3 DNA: TGTGCCAGCAGCTTACTAGGAGACCCTGTAGCTTTCTTT
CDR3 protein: CASSLLGDPVAFF

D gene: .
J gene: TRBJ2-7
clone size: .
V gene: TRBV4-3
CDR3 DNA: TGCGCCAGCAGCCAAGATTTTCCCGACACCTACGAGCAGTACTTC
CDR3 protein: CASSQDFPDTYEQYF

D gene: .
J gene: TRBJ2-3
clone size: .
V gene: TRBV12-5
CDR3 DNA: TGTGCTAGTGGTTTGGTAGCCGGAGGAGGCACAGATACGCAGTATTTT
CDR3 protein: CASGLVAGGGTDTQYF

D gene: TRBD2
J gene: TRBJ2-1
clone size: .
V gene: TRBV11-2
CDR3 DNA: TGTGCCAGCAGCCCGGGAGCTAGCGGGAGGGTTGAGCAGTTCTTC
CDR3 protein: CASSPGASGRVEQFF

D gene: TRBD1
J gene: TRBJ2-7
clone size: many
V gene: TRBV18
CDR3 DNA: TGTGCCAGCTCACCCCAACGAGGACAGGGTTACGAGCAGTACTTC
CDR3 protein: CASSPQRGQGYEQYF

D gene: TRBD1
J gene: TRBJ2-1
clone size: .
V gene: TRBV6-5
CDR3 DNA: TGTGCCAGCAGGGGCGGGGGACAGGGGGCAAATGAGCAGTTCTTC
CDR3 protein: CASRGGGQGANEQFF

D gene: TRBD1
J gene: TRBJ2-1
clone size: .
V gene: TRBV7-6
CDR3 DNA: TGTGCCAGCAGCTTAGTGGGACAGGGGACCGTTTACAATGAGCAGTTCTTC
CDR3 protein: CASSLVGQGTVYNEQFF

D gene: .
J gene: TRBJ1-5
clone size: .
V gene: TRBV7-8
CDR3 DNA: TGTGCCAGCAGCTTGCGGGGAGGGGCCAATCGGCCCCAGCATTTT
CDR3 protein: CASSLRGGANRPQHF

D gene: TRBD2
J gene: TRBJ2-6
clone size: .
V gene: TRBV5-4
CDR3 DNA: TGTGCCAGCAGCCGAGCGGGGCAACGCTCTGGGGCCAACGTCCTGACTTTC
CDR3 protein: CASSRAGQRSGANVLTF

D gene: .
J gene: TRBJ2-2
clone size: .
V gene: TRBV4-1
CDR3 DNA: TGCGCCAGCAGCCAAATCCCGGTTAACACCGGGGAGCTGTTTTTT
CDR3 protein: CASSQIPVNTGELFF

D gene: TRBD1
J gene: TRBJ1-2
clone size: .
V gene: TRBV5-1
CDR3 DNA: TGCGCCAGCAGCTTGTCCGGGACAGATTATGGCTACACCTTC
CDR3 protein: CASSLSGTDYGYTF

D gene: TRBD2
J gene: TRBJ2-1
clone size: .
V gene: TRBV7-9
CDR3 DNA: TGTGCCAGCAGCTCAGAGCCCGGGACTAGCGGTCACAATGAGCAGTTCTTC
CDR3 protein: CASSSEPGTSGHNEQFF

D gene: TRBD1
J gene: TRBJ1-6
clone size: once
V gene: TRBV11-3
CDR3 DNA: TGTGCCAGCAGCTTTAGCGGGACAGGGATGATGAATTCACCCCTCCACTTT
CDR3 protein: CASSFSGTGMMNSPLHF

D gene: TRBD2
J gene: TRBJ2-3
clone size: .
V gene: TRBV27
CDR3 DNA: TGTGCCAGCAGTCCTCGCGGGAGGGTTCTTGCAGATACGCAGTATTTT
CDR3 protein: CASSPRGRVLADTQYF

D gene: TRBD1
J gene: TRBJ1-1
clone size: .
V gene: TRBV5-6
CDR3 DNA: TGTGCCAGCAGCCGACAGGGAAGGAACACTGAAGCTTTCTTT
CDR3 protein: CASSRQGRNTEAFF

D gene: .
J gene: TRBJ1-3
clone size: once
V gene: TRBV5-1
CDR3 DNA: TGCGCCAGCAGCTTGGGGGCAGGGACTGGAAACACCATATATTTT
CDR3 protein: CASSLGAGTGNTIYF

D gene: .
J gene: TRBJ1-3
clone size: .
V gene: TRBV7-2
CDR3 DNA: TGTGCCAGCAGCCGTCCTATCAACTCTGGAAACACCATATATTTT
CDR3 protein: CASSRPINSGNTIYF

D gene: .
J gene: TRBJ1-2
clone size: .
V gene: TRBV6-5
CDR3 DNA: TGTGCCAGCAGTTACTCTACGGTTGTGGCTAACTATGGCTACACCTTC
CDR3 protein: CASSYSTVVANYGYTF